This T cell receptor beta chain was captured by sequencing in a study of blood T cell repertoires in COVID-19. Study context: Specimens from acute and convalescent COVID-19 originated in the United States, Italy and Spain. PBMCs, B-cell-depleted T cells, or T cells were the source of the cDNA or gDNA that made up the material.

In the authors' methods: Scientists estimated how many nucleated cells there were by amplifying reference gene primers. Here immunoSEQ multiplex PCR was the method, and the copy in TCRdb shows in-frame clones only, minus some. That table supplies the V and J calls and clone size; D and trimming were determined from the DNA. Altogether 270,000 or so clones are present, 70% to 90% being singletons, with the ten largest covering 6.6%. V gave up 1 base and J gave up 1 base; unmatched junction bases: 4. The CDR3 length is 15 residues. Per the germline V gene, CDR1 is SGHRS and CDR2 is YFSETQ. A few counts support this clone. A COVID-19 case was met by exposed participants within 2 weeks before study entry.

The rearrangement uses TRBV5-1 and TRBJ1-2; 7 bases align to TRBD1. The sequenced sample was PBMCs or T cells enriched from blood (not recorded which). The clonotype was recovered from a woman in her 50s who had been exposed to COVID-19. Here the CDR3 reads CASSLTGTDNYGYTF. CDR3 in DNA: TGCGCCAGCAGCTTGACGGGGACAGATAACTATGGCTACACCTTC.